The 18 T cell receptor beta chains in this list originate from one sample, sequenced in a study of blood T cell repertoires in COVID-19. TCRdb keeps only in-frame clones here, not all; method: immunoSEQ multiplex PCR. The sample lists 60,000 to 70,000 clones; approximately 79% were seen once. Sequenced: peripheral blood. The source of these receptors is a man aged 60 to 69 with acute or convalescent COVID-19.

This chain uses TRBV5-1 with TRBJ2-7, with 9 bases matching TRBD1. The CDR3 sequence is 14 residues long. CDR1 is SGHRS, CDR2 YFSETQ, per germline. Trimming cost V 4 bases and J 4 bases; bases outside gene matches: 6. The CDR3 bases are TGCGCCAGCAGCCCGGGGACAGGGCAATACGAGCAGTACTTC. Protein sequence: CASSPGTGQYEQYF. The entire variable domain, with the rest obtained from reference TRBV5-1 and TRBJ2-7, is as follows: KAGVTQTPRYLIKTRGQQVTLSCSPISGHRSVSWYQQTPGQGLQFLFEYFSETQRNKGNFPGRFSGRQFSNSRSEMNVSTLELGDSALYLCASSPGTGQYEQYFGPGTRLTVT.

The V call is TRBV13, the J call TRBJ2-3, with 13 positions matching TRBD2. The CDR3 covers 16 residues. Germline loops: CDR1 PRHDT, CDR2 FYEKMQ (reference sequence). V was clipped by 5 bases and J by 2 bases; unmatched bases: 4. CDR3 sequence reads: CASSELAGGITDTQYF. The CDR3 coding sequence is TGTGCCAGCAGCGAACTAGCGGGGGGGATCACAGATACGCAGTATTTT.

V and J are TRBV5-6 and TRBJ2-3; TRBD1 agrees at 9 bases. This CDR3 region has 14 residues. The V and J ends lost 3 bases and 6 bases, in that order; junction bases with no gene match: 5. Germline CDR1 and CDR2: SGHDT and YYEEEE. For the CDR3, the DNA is TGTGCCAGCAGCTGGGGACAGGGAACGGATACGCAGTATTTT. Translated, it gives CASSWGQGTDTQYF.

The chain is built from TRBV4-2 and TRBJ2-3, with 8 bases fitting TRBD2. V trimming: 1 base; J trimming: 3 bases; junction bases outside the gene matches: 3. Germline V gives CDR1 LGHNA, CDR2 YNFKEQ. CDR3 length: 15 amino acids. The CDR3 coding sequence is TGTGCCAGCAGCCAAGCGGGGGGGCCAACAGATACGCAGTATTTT. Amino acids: CASSQAGGPTDTQYF.

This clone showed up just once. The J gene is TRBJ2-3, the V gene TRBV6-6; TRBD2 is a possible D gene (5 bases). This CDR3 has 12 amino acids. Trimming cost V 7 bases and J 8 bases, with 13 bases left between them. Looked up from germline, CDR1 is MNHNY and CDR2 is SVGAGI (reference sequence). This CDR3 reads CASTPAEGTQYF. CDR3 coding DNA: TGTGCCAGCACCCCGGCTGAGGGTACGCAGTATTTT.

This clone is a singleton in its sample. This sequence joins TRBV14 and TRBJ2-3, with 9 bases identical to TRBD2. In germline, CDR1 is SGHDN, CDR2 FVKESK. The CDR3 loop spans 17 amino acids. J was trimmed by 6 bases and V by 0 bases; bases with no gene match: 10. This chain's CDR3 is CASSQDQRGDPRDTQYF. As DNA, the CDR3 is TGTGCCAGCAGCCAAGATCAGCGGGGGGACCCCAGGGATACGCAGTATTTT.

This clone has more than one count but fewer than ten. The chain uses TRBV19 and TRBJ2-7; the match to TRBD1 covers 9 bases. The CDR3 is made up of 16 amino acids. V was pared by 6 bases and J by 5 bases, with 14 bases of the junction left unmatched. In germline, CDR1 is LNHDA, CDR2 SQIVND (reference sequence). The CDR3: CASSKDSGQGKDEQYF. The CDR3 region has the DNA TGTGCCAGTAGCAAGGACTCAGGACAGGGGAAGGACGAGCAGTACTTC.

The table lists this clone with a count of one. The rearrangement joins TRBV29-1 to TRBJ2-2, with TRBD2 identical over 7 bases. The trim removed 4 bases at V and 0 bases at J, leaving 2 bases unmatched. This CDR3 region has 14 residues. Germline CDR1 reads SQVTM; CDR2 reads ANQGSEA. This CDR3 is CSVASGANTGELFF. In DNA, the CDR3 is TGCAGCGTTGCTAGCGGCGCGAACACCGGGGAGCTGTTTTTT.

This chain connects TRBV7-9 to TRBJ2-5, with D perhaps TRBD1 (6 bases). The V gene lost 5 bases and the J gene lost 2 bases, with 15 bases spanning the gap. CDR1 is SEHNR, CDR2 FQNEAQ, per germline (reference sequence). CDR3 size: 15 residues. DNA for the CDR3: TGTGCCAGCAGCCCGCTACAGGGCTTACAAGAGACCCAGTACTTC. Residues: CASSPLQGLQETQYF.

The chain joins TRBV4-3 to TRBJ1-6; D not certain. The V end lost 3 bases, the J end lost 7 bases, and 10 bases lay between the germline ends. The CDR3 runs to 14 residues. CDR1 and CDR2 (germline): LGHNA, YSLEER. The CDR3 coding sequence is TGCGCCAGCAGCCATTCCTACAGCAATTCACCCCTCCACTTT. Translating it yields CASSHSYSNSPLHF.

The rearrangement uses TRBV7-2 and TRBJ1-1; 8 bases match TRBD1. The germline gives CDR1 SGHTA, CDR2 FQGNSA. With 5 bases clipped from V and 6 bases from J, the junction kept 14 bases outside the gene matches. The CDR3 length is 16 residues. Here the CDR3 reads CASSLRDRTKVAEAFF. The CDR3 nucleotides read TGTGCCAGCAGCCTCCGGGACAGGACTAAGGTGGCTGAAGCTTTCTTT.

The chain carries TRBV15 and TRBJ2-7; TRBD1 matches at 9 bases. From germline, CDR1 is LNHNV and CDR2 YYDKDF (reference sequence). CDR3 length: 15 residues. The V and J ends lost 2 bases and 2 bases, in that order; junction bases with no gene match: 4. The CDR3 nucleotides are TGTGCCACCAGCAGATCTACAGGGGGCCCCTACGAGCAGTACTTC. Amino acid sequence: CATSRSTGGPYEQYF.

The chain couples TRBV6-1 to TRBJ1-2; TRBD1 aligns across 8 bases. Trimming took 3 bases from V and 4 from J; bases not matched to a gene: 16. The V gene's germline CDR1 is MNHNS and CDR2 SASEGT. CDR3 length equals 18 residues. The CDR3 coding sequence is TGTGCCAGCAGTGAGGGGGCCCTTCCAGGGGGCCTCGGCTATGGCTACACCTTC. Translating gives CASSEGALPGGLGYGYTF.

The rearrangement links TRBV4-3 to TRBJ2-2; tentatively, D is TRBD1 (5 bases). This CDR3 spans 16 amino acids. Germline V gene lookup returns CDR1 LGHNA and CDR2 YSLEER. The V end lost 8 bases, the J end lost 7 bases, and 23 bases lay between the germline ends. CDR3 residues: CASGYLIAGQGGELFF. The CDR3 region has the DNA TGCGCCAGCGGATACCTTATCGCAGGGCAAGGCGGGGAGCTGTTTTTT.

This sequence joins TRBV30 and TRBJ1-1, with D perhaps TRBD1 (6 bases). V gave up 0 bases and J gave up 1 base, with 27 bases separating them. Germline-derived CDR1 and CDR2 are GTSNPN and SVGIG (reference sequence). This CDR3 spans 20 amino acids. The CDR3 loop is CAWSVFRLFPQGEGNTEAFF. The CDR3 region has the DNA TGTGCCTGGAGTGTATTTCGTTTGTTCCCACAGGGTGAGGGGAACACTGAAGCTTTCTTT.

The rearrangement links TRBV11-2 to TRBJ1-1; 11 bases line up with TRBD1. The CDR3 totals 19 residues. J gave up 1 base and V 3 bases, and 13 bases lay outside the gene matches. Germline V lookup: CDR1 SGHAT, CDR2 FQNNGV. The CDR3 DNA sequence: TGTGCCAGCAGCTTCCGGGACAGGGGGTTCTTTAAGGCGAACACTGAAGCTTTCTTT. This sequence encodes CASSFRDRGFFKANTEAFF.

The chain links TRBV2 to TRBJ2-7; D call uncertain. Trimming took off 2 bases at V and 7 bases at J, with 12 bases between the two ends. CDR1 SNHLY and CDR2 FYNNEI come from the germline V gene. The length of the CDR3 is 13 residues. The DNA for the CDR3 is TGTGCCAGCAGTGAATACGACGGAGCTGAGCAGTACTTC. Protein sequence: CASSEYDGAEQYF.

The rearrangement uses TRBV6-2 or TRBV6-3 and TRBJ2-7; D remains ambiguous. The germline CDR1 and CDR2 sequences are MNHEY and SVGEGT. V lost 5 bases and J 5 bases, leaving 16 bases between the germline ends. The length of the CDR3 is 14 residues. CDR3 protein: CASSLGAVWDEQYF. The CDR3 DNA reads TGTGCCAGCAGTCTTGGAGCCGTTTGGGACGAGCAGTACTTC.